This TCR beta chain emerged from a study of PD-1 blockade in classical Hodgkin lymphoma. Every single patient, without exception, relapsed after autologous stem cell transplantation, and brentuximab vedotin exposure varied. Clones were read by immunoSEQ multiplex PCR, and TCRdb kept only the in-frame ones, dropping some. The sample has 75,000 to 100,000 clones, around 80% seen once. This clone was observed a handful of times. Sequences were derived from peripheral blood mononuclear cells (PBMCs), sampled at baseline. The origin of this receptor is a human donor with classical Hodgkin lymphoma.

CDR3 loop: CASSPEREGYNEQFF. CDR3 bases: TGTGCCAGCTCACCAGAGCGGGAGGGATACAATGAGCAGTTCTTC. This chain connects TRBV18 to TRBJ2-1; TRBD2 matches at 10 bases. Germline-derived CDR1 and CDR2 are KGHSH and LQKENI. Trimming took 2 bases from V and 4 from J; bases not matched to a gene: 2. The CDR3 is 15 residues long.